This T cell receptor (beta chain) appears in the sequencing data of a study of T-cell reconstitution after alpha-beta-depleted transplantation in children (dated by TCRdb to 2015 to 2016). With regard to the full study: The study quantitatively tracked T-cell immune reconstitution after TCRalphabeta/CD19-depleted allogeneic hematopoietic cell transplantation in children using TCR repertoire profiling.

The CDR1 and CDR2 encoded by the germline V gene are SQVTM and ANQGSEA. The CDR3, from cysteine to phenylalanine, totals 11 residues. Only the CDR3 DNA is retained, 33 bases long and in frame from the first base. A distance of 9 bases separates the germline ends of V and J, which lose 6 bases and 3 bases respectively. The library was generated by PCR. TCRdb records Illumina HiSeq 2500 as the sequencer. TCR libraries were prepared with molecular barcoding, using unique molecular identifiers to normalize TCRbeta repertoire quantification. TCRdb cleaned the public reads at Q25 with fastp, built clones with MiXCR and kept in-frame beta chains. Identical CDR3 proteins give one entry, which carries the most common genes and DNA. This sample is represented by some 840,000 distinct CDR3 sequences; roughly 16% of them were singletons. The ten largest account for about 5% of the sample. What the treatment or condition label conveys for this sample: allogeneic hematopoietic cell transplantation with graft depleted of TCRalphabeta T cells and CD19 B cells. Transplant recipients were children who received TCRalphabeta/CD19-depleted allogeneic hematopoietic cell grafts.

The table lists this clonotype with many counts. Its cognate antigen has yet to be identified. No clone much larger than this one lies a single base away; base qualities are absent. Study-level results and caveats: Hyperexpanded clone frequencies declined over subsequent months; after one year, T-cell counts and TCRbeta diversity were mostly attributed to newly produced T cells. The apparently early alphabetaT-cell count recovery about two months after transplant was reportedly dependent on only several hundred rapidly expanded clones derived from non-depleted graft cells. In some patients, the high TCRbeta diversity seen at day 60 was put down to recipient T cells and intrathymic progenitors that had survived conditioning.

The chain couples TRBV29-1 to TRBJ2-7; the D segment may tentatively be TRBD1 or TRBD2, each giving 5 matched bases. This TCR was recovered from a male patient under 18 who had a stem cell transplant for acute lymphoblastic leukemia, so the T cells may come from the graft donor. The starting material was PBMCs, mostly from graft donor cells, obtained 360 days after TCRalphabeta/CD19-depleted stem cell transplant. The base sequence is TGCAGCGTGAGGGGCAGCTACGAGCAGTACTTC. Its translation reads: CSVRGSYEQYF.